The rows below give T cell receptor beta chains drawn from one sample of a study of cytomegalovirus exposure and HLA in healthy donors. Clones were sequenced by immunoSEQ multiplex PCR, and TCRdb holds only the in-frame ones, with some missing. The sample has roughly 200,000 clones, around 81% seen once. Sequencing input: PBMCs. The receptor source for this set is a man aged 35-49 years in good health and CMV-seronegative. Both conserved end residues are trimmed from each CDR3. Where a row states a size, it is once, few, many or the class of an expanded clone; other rows omit it.

clone_size	v_call	j_call	cdr3_aa
.	TRBV25-1	TRBJ2-5	AVGQRRGETQY
.	TRBV2	TRBJ2-5	ASSVRRVQGETQY
once	TRBV2	TRBJ2-1	ASRRLAGLGNEQF
.	TRBV27	TRBJ2-1	ASSSRAGGPDEQF
.	TRBV9	TRBJ2-1	ASSTETSGIYNEQF
.	TRBV7-6	TRBJ2-7	ASSARDFSIEQY
.	TRBV15	TRBJ2-7	ATSNRDRGSEQY
few	TRBV25-1	TRBJ2-2	ASTRDSLNTGELF
.	TRBV11-2	TRBJ2-7	ASSVGDRYEQY
few	TRBV6-1	TRBJ1-2	ASSQGGATTYGYT
.	TRBV6-5	TRBJ1-5	ASSYSRVGQPQH
.	TRBV4-3	TRBJ1-5	ASSQDQGGRQPQH
.	TRBV7-6	TRBJ2-5	ASSPPTGWVGQETQY
.	TRBV5-1	TRBJ2-7	ASSLSGAGDSYEQY
.	TRBV7-9	TRBJ2-7	SSSLRDSDGEQY
.	TRBV9	TRBJ2-5	ASSVAGGAKETQY
once	TRBV21-1	TRBJ1-1	ASSTGLEEGTEAF
.	TRBV7-6	TRBJ2-3	ASSLQGGDTDTQY
.	TRBV5-4	TRBJ1-1	ASSLGLDRPLNTEAF
.	TRBV5-1	.	ASSRTGQSYYEQY
.	TRBV7-2	TRBJ1-1	ASSSTGKAEAF
.	TRBV6-4	TRBJ2-3	ASSDSQAGGPDTQY
.	TRBV15	TRBJ2-7	ATSIGYEQY
.	TRBV2	TRBJ1-3	ASSYRLRSGNTIY
once	TRBV7-8	TRBJ2-2	ASSQGQGDTGELF
.	TRBV10-3	TRBJ1-3	AISPGGRPSGNTIY
.	TRBV6-5	TRBJ1-1	ASSLTGTGRAF
.	TRBV19	TRBJ2-7	ASSVRQGPYEQY
.	TRBV5-1	TRBJ2-1	ASSGTSEGNEQF
.	TRBV6-6	TRBJ2-7	ASSYSTLYEQY
.	TRBV6-6	TRBJ2-7	ASSPVTEGSYEQY
.	TRBV5-4	TRBJ2-7	ASSFRDRSTYEQY
few	TRBV7-3	TRBJ2-1	ASSPASGNEQF
.	TRBV6-5	TRBJ1-2	ASSGTGGPNYGYT
.	TRBV9	TRBJ2-7	ASSGGTHYEQY
.	TRBV27	TRBJ1-6	ASRHRDTRDSPLH
.	TRBV2	TRBJ2-1	ASSESTGYNEQF
.	TRBV4-1	TRBJ1-4	ASSLRDIRNEKLF
.	TRBV5-1	TRBJ2-3	ASSTTADTQY
few	TRBV5-1	TRBJ2-3	ASSLVAETTDTQY
.	TRBV6-1	TRBJ2-7	ASRGSRDRGYEQY
.	TRBV6-4	TRBJ2-7	ASSPEEGNEQY
.	TRBV18	TRBJ2-1	ASSGTSGRAGEQF
once	TRBV27	TRBJ2-7	ASSLGLAGTYEQY